Listed below are T cell receptor beta chains from one sample, sequenced in a study of blood T cell repertoires in COVID-19. Sequenced by immunoSEQ multiplex PCR; TCRdb stores in-frame clones only, minus some. The table has some 200,000 clones, approximately 87% seen once. Sequencing was carried out using peripheral blood. Receptor source: a woman aged 50 to 60 with acute or convalescent COVID-19. Both conserved end residues are part of each CDR3. Each record gives: D gene, clone size, J gene, V gene, CDR3 DNA, CDR3 protein. The D gene is left open where the match is weak. Size is omitted from some rows. Given values are once, few, many or a class for expanded clones.

>TRBD2|-|TRBJ2-3|TRBV6-1
TGTGCCAGCAGTGAACAGCGGGGGGCAGATACGCAGTATTTT
CASSEQRGADTQYF
>-|-|TRBJ2-3|TRBV7-2
TGTGCCAGCAGCTTAGAGGGTCGGGACACAGATACGCAGTATTTT
CASSLEGRDTDTQYF
>-|few|TRBJ2-7|TRBV27
TGTGCCAGCAGCAACCTCCTACTCTACGAGCAGTACTTC
CASSNLLLYEQYF
>TRBD1|-|TRBJ1-2|TRBV30
TGTGCCTGGAGTGGGGACAGGGAAGTCTGGGGCTACACCTTC
CAWSGDREVWGYTF
>TRBD2|-|TRBJ2-5|TRBV4-3
TGCGCCAGCGCAAGACTAGCGGGAGAGACCCAGTACTTC
CASARLAGETQYF
>-|-|TRBJ2-7|TRBV11-3
TGTGCCAGCAGCTTAGCGGGGTCAGGCGAGCAGTACTTC
CASSLAGSGEQYF
>-|once|TRBJ2-2|TRBV6-4
TGTGCCAGCAGCCGCGACTGGAACACCGGGGAGCTGTTTTTT
CASSRDWNTGELFF
>-|-|TRBJ2-2|TRBV7-3
TGTGCCAGCAGCCTAGGGGCCGGGGAGCTGTTTTTT
CASSLGAGELFF
>TRBD1|once|TRBJ1-6|TRBV19
TGTGCCAGTAGTTCGACCGGGACAGGGGAATCACCCCTCCACTTT
CASSSTGTGESPLHF
>TRBD2|-|TRBJ2-3|TRBV7-3
TGTGCCAGCAGCTCCGGGACTAGTACAGATACGCAGTATTTT
CASSSGTSTDTQYF
>TRBD2|-|TRBJ2-2|TRBV5-1
TGCGCCAGCAGCTTGGTCGGGGGGGACACCGGGGAGCTGTTTTTT
CASSLVGGDTGELFF
>-|few|TRBJ1-1|TRBV11-3
TGTGCCAGCAGCTTGTTGGGCACAATGAACACTGAAGCTTTCTTT
CASSLLGTMNTEAFF
>-|-|TRBJ1-3|TRBV19
TGTGCCAGTAGTATAGTTCGAGGGAGGGCTGGAAACACCATATATTTT
CASSIVRGRAGNTIYF
>-|-|TRBJ2-7|TRBV14
TGTGCCAGCAGCCAAGCCAGGGACGAGCAGTACTTC
CASSQARDEQYF
>TRBD1|-|TRBJ1-3|TRBV11-2
TGTGCCAGCAGCTCAATTAAAACCGGGACAGGGACTGGAAACACCATATATTTT
CASSSIKTGTGTGNTIYF
>-|-|TRBJ2-7|TRBV27
TGTGCCAGCAGTAGAAGCGCAGAGTCCTACGAGCAGTACTTC
CASSRSAESYEQYF
>-|-|TRBJ1-2|TRBV5-1
TGCGCCAGCACCCCGCTCCCCCCCGACAGCTATGGCTACACCTTC
CASTPLPPDSYGYTF
>-|-|TRBJ2-5|TRBV7-9
TGTGCCAGCAGCTCCAGGGGCCAAGAGACCCAGTACTTC
CASSSRGQETQYF
>TRBD1|-|TRBJ1-2|TRBV5-5
TGTGCCAGCAGCTTAGAGGGACAGGGGGTAGGCTACACCTTC
CASSLEGQGVGYTF
>TRBD1|-|TRBJ2-6|TRBV6-1
TGTGCCAGCAGTGGGGGCGTCCCGGGACAGGACTCTGGGGCCAACGTCCTGACTTTC
CASSGGVPGQDSGANVLTF
>TRBD2|-|TRBJ2-1|TRBV11-3
TGTGCCAGCAGCCGGGGACTAGCTGACGGGATGGGGCAGTTCTTC
CASSRGLADGMGQFF
>-|once|TRBJ2-7|TRBV9
TGTGCCAGCAGCCCAAGCCAGAGCGACCCGAGCTCCTACGAGCAGTACTTC
CASSPSQSDPSSYEQYF
>-|-|TRBJ1-4|TRBV19
TGTGCCAGTAGTACTTCCTCGCAAGCAATTAATGAAAAACTGTTTTTT
CASSTSSQAINEKLFF
>TRBD1|-|TRBJ1-1|TRBV30
TGTGCCTGGAGTCGACGGGACAGGGATTTCGCTGAAGCTTTCTTT
CAWSRRDRDFAEAFF
>TRBD1|-|TRBJ1-2|TRBV5-6
TGTGCCAGCAGCTCGACAGGGTTTGAGGGCTACACCTTC
CASSSTGFEGYTF
>-|-|TRBJ2-5|TRBV11-3
TGTGCCAGCAGCCTAGACCAGTACCAAGAGACCCAGTACTTC
CASSLDQYQETQYF
>-|-|TRBJ1-4|TRBV2
TGTGCCAGCAGTGAAGACAGGGTGAAGGAAAAACTGTTTTTT
CASSEDRVKEKLFF
>TRBD2|-|TRBJ2-7|TRBV18
TGTGCCAGCTCACCGGGAGCTAGCGGGAGGGCCCTCTCCTACGAGCAGTACTTC
CASSPGASGRALSYEQYF
>-|-|TRBJ2-3|TRBV7-9
TGTGCCAGCAGCTTAAACAGCTTCACAGATACGCAGTATTTT
CASSLNSFTDTQYF
>-|-|TRBJ1-1|TRBV5-1
TGCGCCAGCAGCCCCGAGATCGGCGGCACTGAAGCTTTCTTT
CASSPEIGGTEAFF
>-|-|TRBJ2-2|TRBV6-5
TGTGCCAGCAGAACGGGAGCAGTTAACACCGGGGAGCTGTTTTTT
CASRTGAVNTGELFF
>-|-|TRBJ1-6|TRBV4-3
TGCGCCAGCAGCCCCCGGACCGCCGGGGATAATTCACCCCTCCACTTT
CASSPRTAGDNSPLHF
>TRBD2|-|TRBJ2-7|TRBV5-1
TGCGCCAGCAGCTTACTAGCGGGGGTTCCCTACGAGCAGTACTTC
CASSLLAGVPYEQYF
>TRBD1|once|TRBJ1-5|TRBV18
TGTGCCAGCTCCCCCGGGACAGGGGGCAATCAGCCCCAGCATTTT
CASSPGTGGNQPQHF
>-|-|TRBJ2-7|TRBV6-1
TGTGCCAGCAGTTTAACAGGGATTCCAAGCTACGAGCAGTACTTC
CASSLTGIPSYEQYF
>TRBD1|-|TRBJ1-2|TRBV11-2
TGTGCCAGCAGCTTACGGTCAGGGGGCCCTAACTATGGCTACACCTTC
CASSLRSGGPNYGYTF
>-|-|TRBJ1-4|TRBV5-8
TGTGCCAGCATGTCCCCCGCGGGGGAGCCGGCAACTAATGAAAAACTGTTTTTT
CASMSPAGEPATNEKLFF
>-|-|TRBJ1-1|TRBV19
TGTGCCAGTAGTTCGGGAGACAGTCGAGGCACTGAAGCTTTCTTT
CASSSGDSRGTEAFF
>TRBD1|-|TRBJ1-1|TRBV11-2
TGTGCCAGCAGCAAAACCGCCGGGACAGGGTTTGAAGCTTTCTTT
CASSKTAGTGFEAFF
>-|-|TRBJ1-2|TRBV19
TGTGCCAGTAACCCCCTAGCCGCGGGCTATGGCTACACCTTC
CASNPLAAGYGYTF
>-|few|TRBJ2-7|TRBV6-5
TGTGCCAGCAGGGGAGGAGTTTCCGAGCAGTACTTC
CASRGGVSEQYF
>TRBD2|-|TRBJ2-1|TRBV7-3
TGTGCCAGCAGCCTTAGCGGGGGGCCCTACAATGAGCAGTTCTTC
CASSLSGGPYNEQFF
>-|once|TRBJ1-2|TRBV3-1/TRBV3-2
TGTGCCAGCAGCCAAGCCGGGGAAGGAGGCTACACCTTC
CASSQAGEGGYTF
>-|once|TRBJ2-5|TRBV7-8
TGTGCCAGCAGCTTGGGGGGAGGACCTGGCTTGGAGACCCAGTACTTC
CASSLGGGPGLETQYF
>TRBD2|-|TRBJ2-1|TRBV7-2
TGTGCCAGCAGCCGTTCTAGCGGGTCCTACAATGAGCAGTTCTTC
CASSRSSGSYNEQFF
>-|-|TRBJ1-6|TRBV5-6
TGTGCCAGCAGCTTGGCCTTTGGGGGGAGGAATTCACCCCTCCACTTT
CASSLAFGGRNSPLHF
>-|-|TRBJ2-7|TRBV9
TGTGCCAGCAGCGGCGATCGGGGGTTTCCCAGCGAGCAGTACTTC
CASSGDRGFPSEQYF
>-|-|TRBJ2-7|TRBV4-2
TGTGCCAGCAGCCTAGTCATGTCTTCCTACGAGCAGTACTTC
CASSLVMSSYEQYF
>TRBD1|-|TRBJ2-7|TRBV5-6
TGTGCCAGCAGTAGGGACAGACTCTACGAGCAGTACTTC
CASSRDRLYEQYF
>-|-|TRBJ2-1|TRBV14
TGTGCCAGCAGTCCATTGAGGGAAGGCCCTGGGAATGAGCAGTTCTTC
CASSPLREGPGNEQFF
>TRBD1|-|TRBJ2-3|TRBV4-3
TGCGCCAGCAGCCACACGACGGGACAGCCGACAGATACGCAGTATTTT
CASSHTTGQPTDTQYF
>TRBD1|-|TRBJ1-4|TRBV6-5
TGTGCCAGCAGTTACACCGGACAGGGAGGAGAAAAACTGTTTTTT
CASSYTGQGGEKLFF
>TRBD1|-|TRBJ1-5|TRBV27
TGTGCCAGCAGTTTAATTGGGGACAGGGTAGACGGGCAATGTCAGCCCCAGCATTTT
CASSLIGDRVDGQCQPQHF